Each of the 21 T cell receptor beta chains below was sequenced from the same sample in a study of CD8 T cells in ankylosing spondylitis. TCRdb reprocessed the 5' RACE reads with MiXCR, giving one entry per CDR3 protein. The table has around 230,000 distinct CDR3 sequences, around 8% seen once. Sequencing was carried out using blood, either unsorted or a sorted T cell fraction (not recorded which). Every receptor here comes from a female donor with ankylosing spondylitis or in good health (not recorded which).

Ten or more counts support this clonotype. V gene TRBV24-1 combines with J gene TRBJ2-7; possibly TRBD1 for D (6 bases). Trimming shortened V by 4 bases and J by 2 bases, and 11 bases separated the two germline ends. The germline gives CDR1 KGHDR, CDR2 SFDVKD. There are 14 residues in the CDR3. CDR3 loop: CATSDLDRPYEQYF. The CDR3 region has the DNA TGTGCCACCAGTGACCTTGACAGGCCCTACGAGCAGTACTTC.

This clonotype was observed at least ten times. This CDR3 is CASSLEFSIHEQYF. CDR3 bases: TGTGCCAGCAGTTTGGAATTTAGTATACACGAGCAGTACTTC. The chain employs TRBV12-3 or TRBV12-4 and TRBJ2-7; D uncertain. CDR3 length: 14 residues. V lost 3 bases and J 5 bases, leaving 14 bases between the germline ends.

This clonotype has more than one count but fewer than ten. The J gene is TRBJ2-3, the V gene TRBV7-2; perhaps TRBD2 as D (6 bases). V was cut by 3 bases and J by 8 bases, with 12 bases left in between. Germline V gene lookup returns CDR1 SGHTA and CDR2 FQGNSA. This CDR3 comprises 13 residues. The chain's CDR3 is CASSFGTWGTQYF. CDR3 sequence (DNA): TGTGCCAGCAGCTTCGGGACTTGGGGTACGCAGTATTTT.

This clonotype was detected ten times or more. V usage is TRBV2 and J usage is TRBJ1-1, with D possibly TRBD1 on 5 matching bases. Trimming took 6 bases from V and 1 from J, leaving 9 bases between them. This CDR3 region has 13 residues. Germline-derived CDR1 and CDR2 are SNHLY and FYNNEI. CDR3 sequence reads: CASSTGPNTEAFF. The CDR3, as DNA: TGTGCCAGCAGCACGGGACCGAACACTGAAGCTTTCTTT.

This clonotype was picked up many times. This chain links TRBV20-1 with TRBJ1-5, with D possibly being TRBD1 (5 bases). CDR3 length: 15 amino acids. V was cut by 0 bases and J by 2 bases, with 11 bases left in between. CDR1 and CDR2 from the germline V gene are DFQATT and SNEGSKA (reference sequence). CDR3 sequence: CSAREGGLRNQPQHF. The CDR3 nucleotides are TGCAGTGCTAGAGAGGGGGGACTGCGCAATCAGCCCCAGCATTTT.

Ten or more counts support this clonotype. Written as DNA, the CDR3 is TGCGCCAGCAGTGAGTCGGCCCAACCGGACGAGCAGTACTTC. Amino acids: CASSESAQPDEQYF. The chain combines TRBV10-1 with TRBJ2-7; D is uncertain. Trimming took off 0 bases at V and 5 bases at J, with 11 bases between the two ends. CDR1 is WNHNN, CDR2 SYGVQD, per germline (reference sequence). This CDR3 has 14 residues.

This clonotype was recorded many times. V and J are TRBV7-2 and TRBJ1-2; D call uncertain. Germline assignment: CDR1 SGHTA and CDR2 FQGNSA. The CDR3 runs to 14 residues. With 1 base removed from V and 3 bases from J, the gap between germline ends came to 9 bases. The CDR3 nucleotides read TGTGCCAGCAGCTTAGAGTGGGGTGACTATGGCTACACCTTC. It specifies CASSLEWGDYGYTF.

This clonotype was detected many times. The chain recombines TRBV29-1 with TRBJ2-3, with no clear D. The length of the CDR3 is 13 residues. The germline gives CDR1 SQVTM, CDR2 ANQGSEA. Between the trimmed V and J ends, which lost 6 bases and 6 bases, there was a span of 16 bases. CDR3 sequence (DNA): TGCAGCGTGCCCTTGGATAACCCGGATACGCAGTATTTT. Translation gives CSVPLDNPDTQYF.

This clonotype was observed many times. The chain uses TRBV20-1 and TRBJ2-4, with TRBD2 identical over 16 bases. The CDR3 runs 16 residues. V was clipped by 6 bases and J by 8 bases; unmatched bases: 10. CDR1 DFQATT and CDR2 SNEGSKA come from the germline V gene (reference sequence). The CDR3 spells CSADPGLAGGKDIQYF. CDR3 bases: TGCAGTGCGGATCCGGGACTAGCGGGAGGGAAAGACATTCAGTACTTC.

This clonotype was seen repeatedly, ten times or more. V is TRBV7-2 and J is TRBJ1-6; weak D call: TRBD1 (6 bases). There are 14 residues in the CDR3. Germline CDR1 and CDR2: SGHTA and FQGNSA. The germline V and J ends were trimmed by 4 bases and 13 bases, with 17 bases remaining between them. CDR3 coding DNA: TGTGCCAGCAGCTCCGGGACACCGGCTTGGCCCCTCCACTTT. Translation gives CASSSGTPAWPLHF.

This clonotype was seen only a few times. The rearrangement joins TRBV7-2 to TRBJ2-1, with unresolved D. Trimming left V 3 bases short and J 5 bases short, with 5 bases between. This CDR3 has 12 amino acids. Germline CDR1 reads SGHTA; CDR2 reads FQGNSA. The CDR3 sequence is CASSFWDNEQFF. CDR3 DNA sequence: TGTGCCAGCAGCTTTTGGGACAATGAGCAGTTCTTC.

Ten or more counts support this clonotype. The chain has TRBV12-3 or TRBV12-4 and TRBJ2-1, with 9 bases lining up with TRBD2. V trimming: 3 bases; J trimming: 15 bases; junction bases outside the gene matches: 6. The CDR3 extends over 12 amino acids. CDR3 in amino acids: CASSFSGTSLFF. The CDR3 DNA reads as TGTGCCAGCAGTTTTTCCGGGACTAGCCTGTTCTTC.

This clonotype was seen many times. J is TRBJ1-1 and V is TRBV6-5; D may be TRBD1 (5 bases). Germline V gene sequence: CDR1 MNHEY, CDR2 SVGAGI. The CDR3 covers 14 residues. V was pared by 8 bases and J by 3 bases, with 16 bases between. CDR3 in DNA: TGTGCCAGCCGAACGGGGGGTCCCCACACTGAAGCTTTCTTT. Translated, it gives CASRTGGPHTEAFF.

There are many counts of this clonotype. The V call is TRBV4-3, the J call TRBJ2-1; D possibly matches TRBD1 or TRBD2 (7 bases each). Between the trimmed V and J ends, which lost 0 bases and 8 bases, there was a span of 11 bases. The germline gives CDR1 LGHNA, CDR2 YSLEER. The CDR3 has 14 amino acids. In DNA, the CDR3 is TGCGCCAGCAGCCAAGAACAGGGGAGGGATGAGCAGTTCTTC. Its translation is CASSQEQGRDEQFF.

Many counts were recorded for this clonotype. The rearrangement uses TRBV7-8 and TRBJ2-4, with D maybe TRBD1 (6 bases). The CDR3 totals 13 residues. Germline assignment: CDR1 SGHVS and CDR2 FQNEAQ. The germline V and J ends were trimmed by 1 base and 7 bases, with 8 bases remaining between them. In DNA form, the CDR3 reads TGTGCCAGCAGCTTAGACAGGGCCAACATTCAGTACTTC. It codes for CASSLDRANIQYF.

This clonotype came up many times. The rearrangement joins TRBV20-1 to TRBJ1-1, with 8 bases identical to TRBD1. The CDR3 totals 13 residues. Germline CDR1 reads DFQATT; CDR2 reads SNEGSKA (reference sequence). Trimming cost V 1 base and J 7 bases; bases outside gene matches: 5. The CDR3 DNA reads TGCAGTGCTAGAGGGACAGGGTGGGGTGAAGCTTTCTTT. It encodes CSARGTGWGEAFF.

J is TRBJ1-1 and V is TRBV18; D remains unclear. Trimming took off 3 bases at V and 1 base at J, with 18 bases between the two ends. The CDR3 length is 17 residues. In germline, CDR1 is KGHSH, CDR2 LQKENI. CDR3: CASSPLPTLSTNTEAFF. CDR3 DNA: TGTGCCAGCTCACCCCTTCCGACCCTTTCAACGAACACTGAAGCTTTCTTT. The variable domain in full, with the rest retrieved from reference TRBV18 and TRBJ1-1, is NAGVMQNPRHLVRRRGQEARLRCSPMKGHSHVYWYRQLPEEGLKFMVYLQKENIIDESGMPKERFSAEFPKEGPSILRIQQVVRGDSAAYFCASSPLPTLSTNTEAFFGQGTRLTVV.

The table lists this clonotype with many counts. The rearrangement joins TRBV5-5 to TRBJ1-1; 12 nucleotides agree with TRBD1. The germline gives CDR1 SGHKS, CDR2 YYEKEE (reference sequence). V was pared by 0 bases and J by 1 base, with 4 bases of the junction left unmatched. The CDR3 covers 17 residues. The CDR3 sequence is CASSLGDRGPANTEAFF. The CDR3 bases are TGTGCCAGCAGCTTGGGGGACAGGGGGCCAGCGAACACTGAAGCTTTCTTT.

This clonotype was picked up many times. The chain employs TRBV7-2 and TRBJ2-6; 7 bases match TRBD2. CDR1 and CDR2 (germline): SGHTA, FQGNSA. Losses at the gene ends were 3 bases for V and 0 bases for J; bases not matched to a gene: 5. CDR3 size: 17 residues. The CDR3 here is CASSLRAGASGANVLTF. The DNA of the CDR3 is TGTGCCAGCAGCTTGAGGGCGGGAGCCTCTGGGGCCAACGTCCTGACTTTC.

This clonotype has ten or more counts. The gene calls are TRBV12-3 or TRBV12-4 and TRBJ1-1; 9 bases map to TRBD1. The trim removed 1 base at V and 10 bases at J, leaving 10 bases unmatched. The CDR3 contains 15 residues. The DNA for the CDR3 is TGTGCCAGCAGTTTAGACCTCCCGGGACAGGGAGCAGCTTTCTTT. This gives the protein CASSLDLPGQGAAFF.

This clonotype was detected many times. The chain combines TRBV29-1 with TRBJ2-1, with D possibly being TRBD2 (6 bases). V lost 4 bases and J 9 bases, leaving 7 bases between the germline ends. This CDR3 has 10 residues. CDR1 and CDR2 from the germline V gene are SQVTM and ANQGSEA. Written as DNA, the CDR3 is TGCAGCGTTGCGGGAGCTGAGCAGTTCTTC. Translation gives CSVAGAEQFF.